This paragraph reports one T cell receptor beta chain. Its antigen is as yet unknown. A sample-barcoded 5' primer and a J-beta primer mix were used in a second PCR of about 6 to 11 cycles. TCRdb reanalysed the 5' RACE reads using MiXCR and keeps one entry per CDR3 protein. The sample records nearly 800,000 distinct CDR3 sequences, roughly 25% being singletons. Isolated PBMCs totaled at least 6.5 million in each sample. Per sample, no less than 5.5 micrograms of total RNA were extracted. The data stem from a study of blood T cells in healthy people across ages. General study results and limits: Per-million-T-cell TCR beta diversity fell roughly linearly with age.

With V trimmed by 6 bases and J by 0 bases, 16 bases remained unmatched. The germline V gene has CDR1 MDHEN and CDR2 SYDVKM. CDR3 length: 19 amino acids. This same sample was also part of a study on T cells of mothers and their children.

Sequencing was done on a sample of blood. The chain joins TRBV28 to TRBJ2-2, with 7 bases identical to TRBD2. The sequence came from a boy between 5 and 17 years old in good health. CDR3 sequence (DNA): TGTGCCAGCAGCGACCCAGTTACTAGCGCCTACGCGAACACCGGGGAGCTGTTTTTT. This encodes CASSDPVTSAYANTGELFF.